This TCR beta chain was identified in a study of blood T cell repertoires in COVID-19. Study summary: T cells, B-cell-depleted T cells, or PBMCs provided the cDNA or gDNA that served as material.

Enrollees, about 18 to 89 years old, lived in about two dozen US areas. Participant reports of clinical history set cohort assignment. Germline CDR1 and CDR2: MGHRA and YSYEKL. The CDR3 spans 15 residues. Trimming pared 0 bases from V and 8 bases from J, leaving 16 bases between. As handled by the study authors: By means of reference gene primer amplification, nucleated cell counts were estimated. The table came from immunoSEQ multiplex PCR; TCRdb's copy has only in-frame clones and leaves some out. V and J calls and clone size are those listed in that table; D and trimming were worked out from the DNA. The sample holds roughly 250,000 clones; 70% to 90% are singletons and the top ten take roughly 4%.

This receptor was obtained from a woman aged 25 to 39 who had recovered from COVID-19. This chain links TRBV4-1 with TRBJ1-2; unclear D gene. Sequenced material: PBMCs or T cells enriched from blood (not recorded which). The DNA of the CDR3 is TGCGCCAGCAGCCAAGATCAGGCAGGACTGGGGGGCTACACCTTC. Translation: CASSQDQAGLGGYTF.